The 20 T cell receptor beta chains below come from one sample, sequenced in a study of monozygotic twins with inflammatory bowel disease. TCRdb reprocessed the 5' RACE reads and keeps a single row for each CDR3 protein, giving no DNA. This sample's table has around 370,000 distinct CDR3 sequences. The sequencing sample was made of blood. Receptor source: a human donor with ulcerative colitis or Crohn's disease, or a healthy co-twin of an affected twin (not recorded which).

The CDR3 spells CATSENEETEAFF. V usage is TRBV24-1 and J usage is TRBJ1-1. Germline loops: CDR1 KGHDR, CDR2 SFDVKD. The length of the CDR3 is 13 residues.

CDR3 amino acids: CASSSWTSGGAYNEQFF. V gene TRBV7-3 combines with J gene TRBJ2-1; TCRdb names TRBD2, which stays unverified in the absence of DNA. Germline loops: CDR1 SGHTA, CDR2 FQGTGA. The CDR3 is made up of 17 amino acids.

The chain joins TRBV6-2 or TRBV6-3 to TRBJ1-1; TCRdb's D gene call, TRBD1, goes unchecked for lack of DNA. The V gene's germline CDR1 is MNHEY and CDR2 SVGEGT. CDR3 length: 13 residues. This CDR3 is CASSRTANTEAFF.

This sequence joins TRBV20-1 and TRBJ2-7; there is no DNA to check the TCRdb D call of TRBD1. Germline assignment: CDR1 DFQATT and CDR2 SNEGSKA (reference sequence). This CDR3 contains 13 residues. The CDR3 region is CSAPDRDGYEQYF.

V is TRBV9 and J is TRBJ2-7; TCRdb calls TRBD1, which cannot be checked without DNA. Germline V gene lookup returns CDR1 SGDLS and CDR2 YYNGEE. The CDR3 length is 15 residues. CDR3 loop: CASSVSGGDLYEQYF.

The chain employs TRBV4-2 and TRBJ1-1. This CDR3 spans 13 amino acids. CDR1 and CDR2 (germline): LGHNA, YNFKEQ. The CDR3 sequence is CASSQGDNTEAFF.

This chain joins TRBV5-5 and TRBJ2-7; the TRBD2 assignment by TCRdb is unverifiable without DNA. The CDR3 has 17 amino acids. Germline V gives CDR1 SGHKS, CDR2 YYEKEE (reference sequence). CDR3 sequence: CASSLGGLAALSYEQYF.

The chain is built from TRBV27 and TRBJ1-6. Germline lookup yields CDR1 MNHEY and CDR2 SMNVEV (reference sequence). The CDR3 contains 19 residues. The CDR3 spells CASSLDLPGLASYNSPLHF.

The chain uses TRBV7-9 and TRBJ2-7; the D call from TCRdb, TRBD1, cannot be confirmed without DNA. The CDR3 has 14 residues. From germline, CDR1 is SEHNR and CDR2 FQNEAQ (reference sequence). The CDR3 spells CASSLVPRSGEQYF.

V and J are TRBV14 and TRBJ1-2; TCRdb outputs TRBD1, but without DNA this stays unchecked. This CDR3 is built from 13 residues. CDR1 is SGHDN and CDR2 is FVKESK in the germline V gene. The CDR3: CASSHRGFYGYTF.

This chain connects TRBV7-2 to TRBJ1-1; the D call from TCRdb, TRBD1, cannot be confirmed without DNA. The V gene's germline CDR1 is SGHTA and CDR2 FQGNSA. This CDR3 has 13 residues. CDR3 loop: CASSLTRDNGAFF.

This chain uses TRBV12-3 or TRBV12-4 with TRBJ1-6; the D call of TRBD1 rests on TCRdb alone, since no DNA is present to check it. The CDR3 runs 14 residues. The CDR3: CASSFVGTKSILHF.

The chain combines TRBV19 with TRBJ2-2; the D call of TRBD2 rests on TCRdb alone, since no DNA is present to check it. This CDR3 is 16 amino acids long. Germline CDR1 is LNHDA and CDR2 is SQIVND (reference sequence). The CDR3 loop reads CASSPLAGGNTGELFF.

CDR3 region: CASSSEGTWVGETQYF. This chain links TRBV7-3 with TRBJ2-5; TCRdb names TRBD2, which stays unverified in the absence of DNA. The germline gives CDR1 SGHTA, CDR2 FQGTGA. The CDR3 consists of 16 residues.

The chain carries TRBV4-1 and TRBJ1-4; the TRBD1 assignment by TCRdb is unverifiable without DNA. The CDR3 runs 17 residues. Germline CDR1 and CDR2: MGHRA and YSYEKL. CDR3 protein: CASSPSGGNRAGEKLFF.

The V call is TRBV7-2, the J call TRBJ1-2. Germline V gene lookup returns CDR1 SGHTA and CDR2 FQGNSA. CDR3 length equals 15 residues. The CDR3 loop is CASSLASDLPYGYTF.

The J gene is TRBJ1-4, the V gene TRBV4-1. The CDR3 extends over 14 amino acids. Germline CDR1 reads MGHRA; CDR2 reads YSYEKL. This CDR3 is CASSQRWLGEKLFF.

V is TRBV12-3 or TRBV12-4 and J is TRBJ1-1. This CDR3 is 14 amino acids long. The CDR3 region is CASSPHQYESEAFF.

V gene TRBV7-9 combines with J gene TRBJ2-1; the D gene TCRdb calls, TRBD2, cannot be checked with no DNA. Germline CDR1 reads SEHNR; CDR2 reads FQNEAQ (reference sequence). The CDR3 is made up of 14 amino acids. CDR3 residues: CASSFGAGVLEQFF.

The CDR3 region is CASSQEGPGLHTIYF. This sequence joins TRBV4-1 and TRBJ1-3; the TCRdb call, TRBD1, lacks DNA for checking. This CDR3 contains 15 residues. The germline CDR1 and CDR2 sequences are MGHRA and YSYEKL.